These 25 T cell receptor beta chains originate from one sample sequenced in a study of long-term antiretroviral therapy in people with HIV. Survey-level immunoSEQ v3.0 assays were run. TCRdb's table, derived via immunoSEQ multiplex PCR, lists solely in-frame clones and lacks some. The data show about 18,000 clones, roughly 89% seen once. The specimen comprised unsorted PBMCs, sampled 3 years after starting antiretroviral therapy. Source of these receptors: a man aged 45-65 years with HIV.

This chain links TRBV4-1 with TRBJ1-2, with D possibly being TRBD1 (5 bases). Germline CDR1 is MGHRA and CDR2 is YSYEKL. V was trimmed by 3 bases and J by 0 bases, leaving 11 bases between them. The CDR3 extends over 15 amino acids. CDR3 sequence reads: CASSQTQTANYGYTF. CDR3 in DNA: TGCGCCAGCAGCCAGACCCAGACAGCTAACTATGGCTACACCTTC.

The count of this clone is one. The genes are TRBV4-3 and TRBJ2-6; D remains unclear. V lost 0 bases and J lost 0, with 12 bases in between. The CDR3 covers 18 residues. From germline, CDR1 is LGHNA and CDR2 YSLEER. As DNA, the CDR3 is TGCGCCAGCAGCCAAGATTTGGCAGGATCCTCTGGGGCCAACGTCCTGACTTTC. Protein product: CASSQDLAGSSGANVLTF.

The V and J genes are TRBV6-6 and TRBJ1-2, with D unresolved. CDR3 length: 14 residues. Germline assignment: CDR1 MNHNY and CDR2 SVGAGI (reference sequence). The V end was cut by 5 bases, the J end by 2 bases, with 12 bases between. The DNA for the CDR3 is TGTGCCAGCAGTACCCGGACGGAGAACTATGGCTACACCTTC. It encodes CASSTRTENYGYTF.

The chain uses TRBV27 and TRBJ1-4, with TRBD1 matching 10 bases. V shed 6 bases, J shed 8 bases, and the junction held 9 bases outside the gene matches. The CDR3 totals 15 residues. Per the germline V gene, CDR1 is MNHEY and CDR2 is SMNVEV (reference sequence). As DNA, the CDR3 is TGTGCCAGCAGCCCCCGGGACAGGGGTTCCGAAAAACTGTTTTTT. This encodes CASSPRDRGSEKLFF.

The rearrangement links TRBV18 to TRBJ2-2; the match to TRBD1 covers 10 bases. With 6 bases clipped from V and 0 bases from J, the junction kept 7 bases outside the gene matches. This CDR3 contains 17 residues. Germline V gene sequence: CDR1 KGHSH, CDR2 LQKENI. CDR3 sequence reads: CASSPRDRGSNTGELFF. The CDR3 DNA follows: TGTGCCAGCTCCCCCCGGGACAGGGGATCGAACACCGGGGAGCTGTTTTTT.

The V gene is TRBV29-1, the J gene TRBJ2-5; 7 nucleotides align to TRBD2. Per germline, CDR1 SQVTM and CDR2 ANQGSEA. The CDR3 length is 13 residues. The J segment lost 4 bases and the V segment lost 0 bases, leaving 2 bases of the junction unmatched. The CDR3 DNA sequence: TGCAGCGTTGAAGAGGGGGGGGGAGAGACCCAGTACTTC. Protein: CSVEEGGGETQYF. The full variable domain, rest sourced from reference TRBV29-1 and TRBJ2-5, is SAVISQKPSRDICQRGTSLTIQCQVDSQVTMMFWYRQQPGQSLTLIATANQGSEATYESGFVIDKFPISRPNLTFSTLTVSNMSPEDSSIYLCSVEEGGGETQYFGPGTRLLVL.

The chain combines TRBV27 with TRBJ2-1, with D unresolved. The germline gives CDR1 MNHEY, CDR2 SMNVEV (reference sequence). Trimming left V 4 bases short and J 9 bases short, with 10 bases between. The CDR3 covers 12 residues. DNA of the CDR3: TGTGCCAGCAGTTCAAGACCAGGTGAGCAGTTCTTC. This gives the protein CASSSRPGEQFF.

The genes are TRBV7-3 and TRBJ2-1; a possible D gene is TRBD2 (5 bases). CDR1 and CDR2 (germline): SGHTA, FQGTGA. The V end lost 2 bases, the J end lost 10 bases, and 9 bases lay between the germline ends. The CDR3 is 12 residues long. The CDR3 DNA follows: TGTGCCAGCAGCTTAGACGGCGGGGAGCAGTTCTTC. Translation gives CASSLDGGEQFF. Combining the CDR3 with reference TRBV7-3 and TRBJ2-1 gives the whole variable domain GAGVSQTPSNKVTEKGKYVELRCDPISGHTALYWYRQSLGQGPEFLIYFQGTGAADDSGLPNDRFFAVRPEGSVSTLKIQRTERGDSAVYLCASSLDGGEQFFGPGTRLTVL.

The V gene is TRBV27, the J gene TRBJ1-1; TRBD1 matches 7 bases. CDR3 length equals 14 residues. Germline CDR1 is MNHEY and CDR2 is SMNVEV (reference sequence). V shed 9 bases, J shed 0 bases, and the junction held 7 bases outside the gene matches. The CDR3 loop reads CARDEQGLNTEAFF. In DNA, the CDR3 is TGTGCCAGAGACGAACAGGGGTTGAACACTGAAGCTTTCTTT.

The chain has TRBV4-1 and TRBJ1-2, with 8 nucleotides matching TRBD1. Germline V gene sequence: CDR1 MGHRA, CDR2 YSYEKL. This CDR3 has 14 amino acids. V lost 4 bases and J lost 4; bases outside the gene matches: 5. CDR3: CASSPPDRVYGYTF. The CDR3 DNA reads as TGCGCCAGCAGCCCCCCGGACAGGGTCTATGGCTACACCTTC.

The chain recombines TRBV14 with TRBJ2-1; the D gene is possibly TRBD2 (7 bases). This CDR3 region has 14 residues. CDR1 and CDR2 from the germline V gene are SGHDN and FVKESK. Deletions cut 6 bases from V and 7 bases from J, with 16 bases between. CDR3 sequence: CASSRGGVRNEQFF. In DNA, the CDR3 is TGTGCCAGCAGTAGGGGGGGTGTGAGGAATGAGCAGTTCTTC. The full variable domain, with the rest looked up from reference TRBV14 and TRBJ2-1, is EAGVTQFPSHSVIEKGQTVTLRCDPISGHDNLYWYRRVMGKEIKFLLHFVKESKQDESGMPNNRFLAERTGGTYSTLKVQPAELEDSGVYFCASSRGGVRNEQFFGPGTRLTVL.

The chain is built from TRBV27 and TRBJ1-6; D might be TRBD1 (5 bases). This CDR3 is built from 13 residues. V was clipped by 5 bases and J by 10 bases, with 12 bases between them. Germline CDR1 reads MNHEY; CDR2 reads SMNVEV (reference sequence). CDR3 sequence reads: CASSLTGVSPLHF. CDR3 bases: TGTGCCAGCAGTCTCACGGGGGTCTCACCCCTCCACTTT.

V gene TRBV28 combines with J gene TRBJ2-6; D is ambiguous. Trimming left V 2 bases short and J 0 bases short, with 5 bases between. The CDR3 has 15 residues. Germline values: CDR1 MDHEN, CDR2 SYDVKM. CDR3 DNA: TGTGCCAGCAGTTTAGGGCACTCTGGGGCCAACGTCCTGACTTTC. Residues: CASSLGHSGANVLTF.

The chain links TRBV6-4 to TRBJ2-3; D is ambiguous. Trimming removed 1 base at V and 7 bases at J, with 9 bases between. CDR1 MRHNA and CDR2 SNTAGT come from the germline V gene. The CDR3 runs to 13 residues. This chain's CDR3 is CASSDFLHNTQYF. The CDR3 coding sequence is TGTGCCAGCAGTGACTTTCTGCATAATACGCAGTATTTT.

The gene calls are TRBV4-1 and TRBJ2-1, with a possible D match to TRBD2 (6 bases). The germline V and J ends were trimmed by 4 bases and 4 bases, with 17 bases remaining between them. In germline, CDR1 is MGHRA, CDR2 YSYEKL. The CDR3 has 16 residues. In nucleotides, the CDR3 is TGCGCCAGCAGCCCCCCCGAGACTAGTGAATACAATGAGCAGTTCTTC. It encodes CASSPPETSEYNEQFF.

The rearrangement uses TRBV6-1 and TRBJ2-3; either TRBD1 or TRBD2 may supply D (6 bases each). Trimming pared 0 bases from V and 2 bases from J, leaving 12 bases between. The CDR3 is 16 residues long. The germline gives CDR1 MNHNS, CDR2 SASEGT. This CDR3 reads CASSEAKGGFTDTQYF. CDR3 sequence (DNA): TGTGCCAGCAGTGAAGCGAAGGGGGGCTTCACAGATACGCAGTATTTT.

The rearrangement joins TRBV7-5 to TRBJ1-2. TRBV7-5 is a documented pseudogene. The CDR3 consists of 12 residues. CDR3 amino acids: CARSYFPYGYTF. CDR3 in DNA: TGTGCCAGAAGCTACTTCCCCTATGGCTACACCTTC.

V and J are TRBV7-2 and TRBJ1-1; D uncertain. V was pared by 1 base and J by 2 bases, with 8 bases between. CDR1 SGHTA and CDR2 FQGNSA come from the germline V gene. The CDR3 extends over 14 amino acids. Here the CDR3 DNA reads TGTGCCAGCAGCTTAGACCCAGCTAACACTGAAGCTTTCTTT. Its translation is CASSLDPANTEAFF.

V gene TRBV5-4 combines with J gene TRBJ1-3; D not resolved. The CDR3 is 14 amino acids. Per the germline V gene, CDR1 is SGHNT and CDR2 is YYREEE (reference sequence). Trimming removed 0 bases at V and 0 bases at J, with 4 bases between. CDR3 DNA: TGTGCCAGCAGCTTGGGGGGCTCTGGAAACACCATATATTTT. Its translation is CASSLGGSGNTIYF. The variable domain in full, with the rest retrieved from reference TRBV5-4 and TRBJ1-3, is ETGVTQSPTHLIKTRGQQVTLRCSSQSGHNTVSWYQQALGQGPQFIFQYYREEENGRGNFPPRFSGLQFPNYSSELNVNALELDDSALYLCASSLGGSGNTIYFGEGSWLTVV.

This clone was counted a single time. The CDR3 loop reads CASRRGPQGANTGELFF. DNA for the CDR3: TGTGCCAGTAGACGGGGCCCCCAGGGGGCAAACACCGGGGAGCTGTTTTTT. This chain connects TRBV19 to TRBJ2-2; 8 bases fit TRBD1. The length of the CDR3 is 17 residues. With V trimmed by 6 bases and J by 2 bases, 11 bases remained unmatched. Germline V CDR1 and CDR2: LNHDA, SQIVND (reference sequence). The full variable domain, rest sourced from reference TRBV19 and TRBJ2-2, is DGGITQSPKYLFRKEGQNVTLSCEQNLNHDAMYWYRQDPGQGLRLIYYSQIVNDFQKGDIAEGYSVSREKKESFPLTVTSAQKNPTAFYLCASRRGPQGANTGELFFGEGSRLTVL.

This clone was found a few times. The chain is built from TRBV7-8 and TRBJ1-4; tentatively, D is TRBD1 (5 bases). Germline loops: CDR1 SGHVS, CDR2 FQNEAQ. The CDR3 is 14 amino acids. V lost 5 bases and J lost 10, with 17 bases in between. DNA for the CDR3: TGTGCCAGCAGCGACTTGGGGGGGAGTGGAAAACTGTTTTTT. Its protein product is CASSDLGGSGKLFF. The variable domain in full, with the rest retrieved from reference TRBV7-8 and TRBJ1-4, is GAGVSQSPRYKVAKRGQDVALRCDPISGHVSLFWYQQALGQGPEFLTYFQNEAQLDKSGLPSDRFFAERPEGSVSTLKIQRTQQEDSAVYLCASSDLGGSGKLFFGSGTQLSVL.

The chain is built from TRBV5-1 and TRBJ1-4; no firm D call. CDR1 and CDR2 (germline): SGHRS, YFSETQ. The CDR3 totals 13 residues. Trimming took off 0 bases at V and 12 bases at J, with 12 bases between the two ends. The CDR3 spells CASSLERPVELFF. The CDR3 DNA reads as TGCGCCAGCAGCTTGGAAAGGCCAGTAGAACTGTTTTTT.

The chain has TRBV7-9 and TRBJ2-3; D is possibly TRBD2 (5 bases). Trimming cost V 8 bases and J 6 bases, with 18 bases left between them. The length of the CDR3 is 14 residues. Germline V gene sequence: CDR1 SEHNR, CDR2 FQNEAQ (reference sequence). The CDR3 DNA reads as TGTGCCAGCCGTCTGGCGGGTCGGGTGGATACGCAGTATTTT. Residues: CASRLAGRVDTQYF. Full variable domain (outside the CDR3, taken from reference TRBV7-9 and TRBJ2-3): DTGVSQNPRHKITKRGQNVTFRCDPISEHNRLYWYRQTLGQGPEFLTYFQNEAQLEKSRLLSDRFSAERPKGSFSTLEIQRTEQGDSAMYLCASRLAGRVDTQYFGPGTRLTVL.

J is TRBJ1-4 and V is TRBV6-6; D call uncertain. The V end lost 2 bases, the J end lost 6 bases, and 16 bases lay between the germline ends. Germline V gene lookup returns CDR1 MNHNY and CDR2 SVGAGI (reference sequence). The CDR3 consists of 16 residues. CDR3 DNA sequence: TGTGCCAGCAGTTACCCGGTATCCCTGGAGGATGAAAAACTGTTTTTT. Translation gives CASSYPVSLEDEKLFF.

This clone was seen once. This rearrangement joins TRBV11-2 to TRBJ2-7, with 9 bases fitting TRBD1. Germline V gene data show CDR1 as SGHAT and CDR2 as FQNNGV. Trimming cost V 2 bases and J 1 base; bases outside gene matches: 3. This CDR3 comprises 15 residues. As DNA, the CDR3 is TGTGCCAGCAGCTTAAACAGGGGGCCGTCCTACGAGCAGTACTTC. This encodes CASSLNRGPSYEQYF. Filled out from reference TRBV11-2 and TRBJ2-7, the complete variable domain reads EAGVAQSPRYKIIEKRQSVAFWCNPISGHATLYWYQQILGQGPKLLIQFQNNGVVDDSQLPKDRFSAERLKGVDSTLKIQPAKLEDSAVYLCASSLNRGPSYEQYFGPGTRLTVT.